Following are 23 T cell receptor beta chains from one sample sequenced in a study of T cells in Graves' hyperthyroidism and ophthalmopathy. TCR beta CDR3 regions were amplified from RNA. TCR CDR3 regions were first amplified by RT-PCR with HTBI primers. TCRdb reanalysed the multiplex PCR reads using MiXCR and keeps one entry per CDR3 protein. Altogether fewer than 650,000 distinct CDR3 sequences are present, about 15% being singletons, with the ten largest covering around 4%. Sequencing was carried out using blood. These receptors all stem from a woman aged 40-49 years with Graves' ophthalmopathy.

The table lists this clonotype with many counts. The chain links TRBV19 to TRBJ1-1; 9 positions agree with TRBD1. The CDR3 totals 15 residues. Germline V CDR1 and CDR2: LNHDA, SQIVND (reference sequence). The V segment lost 6 bases and the J segment 3 bases; nucleotides outside the gene matches: 8. The CDR3 sequence is CASRPLQGADTEAFF. CDR3 nucleotide sequence: TGTGCCAGTAGACCTCTACAGGGGGCTGACACTGAAGCTTTCTTT.

A remark on this clonotype: This may be a read error: a much more frequent sequence differs by one nucleotide. The chain joins TRBV3-1 to TRBJ1-1; D is unresolved. Germline V CDR1 and CDR2: LGHDT, YNNKEL (reference sequence). This CDR3 spans 12 amino acids. Trimming left V 0 bases short and J 3 bases short, with 2 bases between. CDR3: CASSQEDTEAFF. In DNA, the CDR3 is TGTGCCAGCAGCCAAGAGGACACTGAAGCTTTCTTT.

The V gene is TRBV11-2, the J gene TRBJ2-7; a weak D match, TRBD2 (5 bases). The CDR3 is 16 amino acids. From germline, CDR1 is SGHAT and CDR2 FQNNGV. The germline V and J ends were trimmed by 2 bases and 2 bases, with 16 bases remaining between them. CDR3 coding DNA: TGTGCCAGCAGCTTATTTTTGGACTCCCTAACCTACGAGCAGTACTTC. As protein: CASSLFLDSLTYEQYF.

The chain employs TRBV4-2 and TRBJ2-7; 9 positions match TRBD2. The CDR3 runs 15 residues. V trimming: 0 bases; J trimming: 4 bases; junction bases outside the gene matches: 4. Per the germline V gene, CDR1 is LGHNA and CDR2 is YNFKEQ. The CDR3 sequence is CASSQEISGSYEQYF. As DNA, the CDR3 is TGTGCCAGCAGCCAAGAGATTAGCGGGAGTTACGAGCAGTACTTC.

This clonotype occurred many times. This chain uses TRBV7-8 with TRBJ1-1, with a possible D match to TRBD1 (5 bases). Germline values: CDR1 SGHVS, CDR2 FQNEAQ. V lost 3 bases, J lost 6 bases, and 14 bases lay in between. The CDR3 spans 14 residues. CDR3 in DNA: TGTGCCAGCAGCTTTGGGGAGGGGAGGGCTGAAGCTTTCTTT. Translation gives CASSFGEGRAEAFF.

The V call is TRBV11-2, the J call TRBJ2-7; 13 bases fit TRBD2. The CDR3 spans 16 residues. The V and J ends lost 7 bases and 0 bases, in that order; junction bases with no gene match: 6. Germline CDR1 and CDR2: SGHAT and FQNNGV. CDR3 in amino acids: CASTQWTSGSSYEQYF. The CDR3 DNA sequence: TGTGCCAGCACCCAATGGACTAGCGGGAGCTCCTACGAGCAGTACTTC.

This clonotype came up many times. This rearrangement joins TRBV2 to TRBJ2-7, with D possibly TRBD1 on 5 matching bases. The germline V gene has CDR1 SNHLY and CDR2 FYNNEI. This CDR3 is 12 amino acids long. V was cut by 1 base and J by 5 bases, with 6 bases left in between. The CDR3 sequence: CASSEGGHEQYF. As DNA, the CDR3 is TGTGCCAGCAGTGAAGGGGGCCACGAGCAGTACTTC.

This clonotype was observed many times. The chain links TRBV19 to TRBJ1-5; D gene unclear. Trimming removed 4 bases at V and 9 bases at J, with 16 bases between. Germline assignment: CDR1 LNHDA and CDR2 SQIVND (reference sequence). The CDR3 sequence is 14 residues long. CDR3 sequence reads: CASSTPTARGPQHF. The CDR3 DNA follows: TGTGCCAGTAGTACCCCGACGGCCCGGGGGCCCCAGCATTTT.

This clonotype was counted many times. The chain combines TRBV2 with TRBJ2-7; the match to TRBD1 covers 11 bases. The CDR3 length is 14 residues. CDR1 is SNHLY and CDR2 is FYNNEI in the germline V gene. With V trimmed by 7 bases and J by 4 bases, 6 bases remained unmatched. The CDR3, as DNA: TGTGCCAGCACTCTCGGGACAGGGGGTTACGAGCAGTACTTC. Translation: CASTLGTGGYEQYF. The full variable domain, with the rest looked up from reference TRBV2 and TRBJ2-7, is EPEVTQTPSHQVTQMGQEVILRCVPISNHLYFYWYRQILGQKVEFLVSFYNNEISEKSEIFDDQFSVERPDGSNFTLKIRSTKLEDSAMYFCASTLGTGGYEQYFGPGTRLTVT.

There are many counts of this clonotype. This may come from a read error, since a much larger clone is one base off. The chain recombines TRBV30 with TRBJ1-1, with D possibly being TRBD1 (6 bases). The CDR3 totals 12 residues. The germline V gene has CDR1 GTSNPN and CDR2 SVGIG (reference sequence). Trimming shortened V by 3 bases and J by 8 bases, and 13 bases separated the two germline ends. The CDR3 spells CAWRRQEGEAFF. Written as DNA, the CDR3 is TGTGCCTGGAGGAGACAGGAGGGGGAAGCTTTCTTT. Full variable domain (outside the CDR3, taken from reference TRBV30 and TRBJ1-1): SQTIHQWPATLVQPVGSPLSLECTVEGTSNPNLYWYRQAAGRGLQLLFYSVGIGQISSEVPQNLSASRPQDRQFILSSKKLLLSDSGFYLCAWRRQEGEAFFGQGTRLTVV.

This clonotype was recorded at least ten times. The chain has TRBV2 and TRBJ2-7, with D tentatively TRBD1 (5 bases). From germline, CDR1 is SNHLY and CDR2 FYNNEI. Trimming cost V 4 bases and J 6 bases, with 10 bases left between them. The CDR3 is 12 residues long. CDR3 residues: CASSVLRGEQYF. The CDR3 DNA sequence: TGTGCCAGCAGTGTCTTAAGGGGCGAGCAGTACTTC.

This clonotype was recorded at least ten times. The V gene is TRBV11-3, the J gene TRBJ2-5, with D perhaps matching TRBD1 (5 bases). CDR3 length equals 13 residues. Germline V gives CDR1 SGHNT, CDR2 YENEEA. Trimming pared 3 bases from V and 3 bases from J, leaving 8 bases between. CDR3 sequence: CASSFREEETQYF. In DNA, the CDR3 is TGTGCCAGCAGCTTCAGGGAAGAAGAGACCCAGTACTTC.

This clonotype showed up many times. The rearrangement links TRBV30 to TRBJ1-5; no reliable D call. CDR1 is GTSNPN and CDR2 is SVGIG in the germline V gene (reference sequence). This CDR3 has 14 amino acids. The V end was cut by 1 base, the J end by 0 bases, with 7 bases between. CDR3: CAWSDTYSNQPQHF. CDR3 DNA: TGTGCCTGGAGTGACACGTATAGCAATCAGCCCCAGCATTTT.

V is TRBV19 and J is TRBJ1-2, with D possibly matching TRBD1 (5 bases). This CDR3 contains 17 residues. Trimming took off 5 bases at V and 2 bases at J, with 21 bases between the two ends. From germline, CDR1 is LNHDA and CDR2 SQIVND (reference sequence). CDR3: CASSGHVDGADNYGYTF. CDR3 bases: TGTGCCAGTAGTGGGCATGTTGACGGGGCCGACAACTATGGCTACACCTTC.

This clonotype has only a few counts. V gene TRBV20-1 combines with J gene TRBJ2-5; D call uncertain. Between the trimmed V and J ends, which lost 8 bases and 1 base, there was a span of 14 bases. The CDR3 has 13 amino acids. Germline V gene lookup returns CDR1 DFQATT and CDR2 SNEGSKA (reference sequence). CDR3: CSTPRRFQETQYF. CDR3 nucleotides: TGCAGTACCCCCCGACGATTCCAAGAGACCCAGTACTTC.

This chain links TRBV12-3 or TRBV12-4 with TRBJ2-3; 9 bases fit TRBD2. The trim removed 3 bases at V and 3 bases at J, leaving 10 bases unmatched. The CDR3 sequence is 17 residues long. This CDR3 reads CASSFLAGGSPTDTQYF. DNA of the CDR3: TGTGCCAGCAGTTTTCTCGCGGGAGGGTCTCCTACAGATACGCAGTATTTT.

This clonotype was counted ten times or more. The chain uses TRBV25-1 and TRBJ2-7, with 13 bases lining up with TRBD2. Per germline, CDR1 MGHDK and CDR2 SYGVNS. J gave up 2 bases and V 8 bases, and 3 bases lay outside the gene matches. This CDR3 is 14 amino acids long. CDR3 sequence reads: CASYGLAGAYEQYF. CDR3 DNA sequence: TGTGCCAGCTATGGACTAGCGGGGGCCTACGAGCAGTACTTC.

The gene calls are TRBV20-1 and TRBJ2-1; 7 bases are a match to TRBD2. Germline V gives CDR1 DFQATT, CDR2 SNEGSKA (reference sequence). The CDR3 covers 15 residues. J gave up 4 bases and V 5 bases, and 11 bases lay outside the gene matches. The CDR3 sequence: CSALPLAVRYNEQFF. The CDR3 region has the DNA TGCAGTGCTCTCCCTCTAGCGGTTCGTTACAATGAGCAGTTCTTC.

This clonotype was observed a handful of times. This sequence joins TRBV12-3 or TRBV12-4 and TRBJ2-2; weak D call: TRBD1 (6 bases). The V end lost 5 bases, the J end lost 3 bases, and 10 bases lay between the germline ends. The CDR3 sequence is 14 residues long. The CDR3 region is CASSTGLHTGELFF. The CDR3 coding sequence is TGTGCCAGCAGTACAGGGCTTCACACCGGGGAGCTGTTTTTT.

This clonotype was picked up many times. The rearrangement joins TRBV6-2 or TRBV6-3 to TRBJ2-7; TRBD2 agrees at 10 bases. The CDR3 covers 16 residues. V trimming: 8 bases; J trimming: 4 bases; junction bases outside the gene matches: 14. The germline CDR1 and CDR2 sequences are MNHEY and SVGEGT. The CDR3 region is CASALPAGLASYEQYF. The CDR3 DNA reads TGTGCCAGCGCCCTCCCTGCGGGACTAGCGTCGTACGAGCAGTACTTC.

The sample holds many counts of this clonotype. V usage is TRBV12-5 and J usage is TRBJ2-5; tentatively, D is TRBD2 (5 bases). Trimming shortened V by 5 bases and J by 3 bases, and 10 bases separated the two germline ends. The CDR3 totals 13 residues. Germline V lookup: CDR1 LGHNT, CDR2 FRNRAP. The CDR3 loop reads CASGPPEEETQYF. The CDR3 bases are TGTGCTAGTGGTCCCCCGGAGGAAGAGACCCAGTACTTC.

This clonotype was counted ten times or more. The rearrangement links TRBV12-3 or TRBV12-4 to TRBJ2-5; 7 bases align to TRBD2. The V segment lost 7 bases and the J segment 2 bases; nucleotides outside the gene matches: 13. This CDR3 contains 16 residues. The CDR3 reads CASTSHGASGQETQYF. The CDR3 DNA follows: TGTGCCAGCACCTCCCATGGGGCTAGCGGACAAGAGACCCAGTACTTC.

In its sample, this clonotype was seen many times. V gene TRBV19 combines with J gene TRBJ2-2; 8 bases map to TRBD1. Germline CDR1 is LNHDA and CDR2 is SQIVND (reference sequence). V lost 7 bases, J lost 4 bases, and 11 bases stayed unmatched. There are 16 residues in the CDR3. The CDR3 is CASKGGWTGITGELFF. CDR3 DNA sequence: TGTGCCAGTAAGGGGGGATGGACAGGGATCACCGGGGAGCTGTTTTTT.